These 21 T cell receptor beta chains share one sample of origin, sequenced in a study of beta chain features in type 1 diabetes. Expressed TCRB transcripts were sequenced because the entire RNA isolate underwent reverse transcription. TCRdb's table, derived via immunoSEQ multiplex PCR, lists solely in-frame clones and lacks some. Among some 270,000 clones listed, 8% were seen once. The sequencing sample was made of central memory CD4+ T cells from blood. Every receptor here comes from a woman aged 18-35 years in good health.

This clone was observed a handful of times. The chain recombines TRBV11-1 with TRBJ1-6; 8 bases agree with TRBD1. Looked up from germline, CDR1 is SGHAT and CDR2 is FQDESV (reference sequence). The CDR3 extends over 15 amino acids. Germline trimming cut 0 bases from V and 10 bases from J; bases unmatched to any gene: 5. The CDR3 bases are TGTGCCAGCAGCTTAGCCGGGACAGGAACCTCACCCCTCCACTTT. Protein: CASSLAGTGTSPLHF.

This clone was picked up a small number of times. The V and J genes are TRBV6-1 and TRBJ2-7, with 7 bases identical to TRBD2. Germline V gene sequence: CDR1 MNHNS, CDR2 SASEGT. This CDR3 is built from 14 residues. Unmatched junction bases numbered 5, after V lost 6 bases and J lost 0 bases. CDR3 DNA: TGTGCCAGCAGGGGGGGGACCCCCTCCTACGAGCAGTACGTC. It specifies CASRGGTPSYEQYV.

This clone was observed a handful of times. The chain recombines TRBV7-9 with TRBJ1-4, with no clear D. Germline V CDR1 and CDR2: SEHNR, FQNEAQ (reference sequence). The V end was cut by 4 bases, the J end by 6 bases, with 6 bases between. This CDR3 spans 12 amino acids. CDR3 in amino acids: CASSYSDEKLFF. CDR3 in DNA: TGTGCCAGCAGCTACTCAGATGAAAAACTGTTTTTT.

In its sample, this clone was seen a few times. V gene TRBV7-2 combines with J gene TRBJ2-7; D possibly uses TRBD1 or TRBD2 (7 bases each). CDR1 is SGHTA, CDR2 FQGNSA, per germline. The CDR3 length is 16 residues. Trimming cost V 4 bases and J 9 bases, with 25 bases left between them. As DNA, the CDR3 is TGTGCCAGCAGCTCCACCCGACAGGGAGGGTGGGGCGGGCAGTACTTC. Protein: CASSSTRQGGWGGQYF.

The V gene is TRBV14, the J gene TRBJ1-1, with a possible D match to TRBD1 (6 bases). V lost 0 bases to trimming and J lost 10 bases, with 15 bases between them. Germline V lookup: CDR1 SGHDN, CDR2 FVKESK. The CDR3 sequence is 14 residues long. The chain's CDR3 is CASSQEGTLGAAFF. The CDR3 nucleotides read TGTGCCAGCAGCCAAGAGGGGACACTGGGGGCAGCTTTCTTT. The complete variable domain, with remaining parts taken from reference TRBV14 and TRBJ1-1, reads EAGVTQFPSHSVIEKGQTVTLRCDPISGHDNLYWYRRVMGKEIKFLLHFVKESKQDESGMPNNRFLAERTGGTYSTLKVQPAELEDSGVYFCASSQEGTLGAAFFGQGTRLTVV.

This clone has just a few counts. CDR3 loop: CASSPTGTGEKLFF. The CDR3 region has the DNA TGTGCCAGCAGCCCTACAGGGACGGGTGAAAAACTGTTTTTT. This chain joins TRBV7-6 and TRBJ1-4, with TRBD1 as a possible D gene (6 bases). Germline loops: CDR1 SGHVS, CDR2 FNYEAQ. V lost 5 bases, J lost 7 bases, and 14 bases lay in between. The CDR3 contains 14 residues. The full variable domain, in which reference TRBV7-6 and TRBJ1-4 provide the parts outside the CDR3, is GAGVSQSPRYKVTKRGQDVALRCDPISGHVSLYWYRQALGQGPEFLTYFNYEAQQDKSGLPNDRFSAERPEGSISTLTIQRTEQRDSAMYRCASSPTGTGEKLFFGSGTQLSVL.

This clone appeared many times. Other DNA sequences from this sample encode an identical CDR3 as well. The chain is built from TRBV27 and TRBJ2-3, with 9 bases aligning to TRBD1. Looked up from germline, CDR1 is MNHEY and CDR2 is SMNVEV (reference sequence). V trimming: 5 bases; J trimming: 3 bases; junction bases outside the gene matches: 6. The CDR3 extends over 15 amino acids. CDR3 bases: TGTGCCAGCAGTAGCCCGGGACAGGGTACAGATACGCAGTATTTT. Its translation is CASSSPGQGTDTQYF.

The rearrangement links TRBV7-9 to TRBJ2-1; no definite D call. The germline gives CDR1 SEHNR, CDR2 FQNEAQ (reference sequence). V was shortened by 1 base and J by 6 bases, with 10 bases between the two germline ends. CDR3 length: 14 amino acids. The CDR3 bases are TGTGCCAGCAGCTTAGAACATGGCACCAATGAGCAGTTCTTC. Translated, it gives CASSLEHGTNEQFF.

The chain combines TRBV30 with TRBJ1-1; D not certain. Germline loops: CDR1 GTSNPN, CDR2 SVGIG (reference sequence). V gave up 4 bases and J gave up 2 bases, with 17 bases separating them. CDR3 size: 15 residues. CDR3 sequence reads: CAWNPKPAGNTEAFF. CDR3 DNA sequence: TGTGCCTGGAATCCAAAGCCGGCGGGAAACACTGAAGCTTTCTTT.

The V gene is TRBV6-6, the J gene TRBJ2-1, with 12 bases lining up with TRBD1. The V segment lost 6 bases and the J segment 10 bases; nucleotides outside the gene matches: 10. CDR3 length equals 15 residues. The V gene's germline CDR1 is MNHNY and CDR2 SVGAGI (reference sequence). Here the CDR3 reads CASSDPGQGAHEQFF. As DNA, the CDR3 is TGTGCCAGCAGCGACCCGGGACAGGGGGCGCACGAGCAGTTCTTC.

The CDR3 loop reads CAGFSPPQYNEQFF. CDR3 coding DNA: TGTGCCGGGTTCTCACCTCCGCAATACAATGAGCAGTTCTTC. V gene TRBV19 combines with J gene TRBJ2-1; D is uncertain. Trimming shortened V by 11 bases and J by 4 bases, and 18 bases separated the two germline ends. The CDR3 covers 14 residues. Germline V gene lookup returns CDR1 LNHDA and CDR2 SQIVND (reference sequence).

In this sample, this clone turned up a few times. The chain is built from TRBV19 and TRBJ2-2, with 8 bases aligning to TRBD1. J was trimmed by 4 bases and V by 8 bases; bases with no gene match: 15. The length of the CDR3 is 17 residues. CDR1 and CDR2 from the germline V gene are LNHDA and SQIVND (reference sequence). The CDR3 loop reads CASSGERQGRTTGELFF. CDR3 coding DNA: TGTGCCAGTTCAGGAGAAAGACAGGGGCGGACCACCGGGGAGCTGTTTTTT.

This clone was counted between two and nine times. The V call is TRBV5-4, the J call TRBJ1-3; D perhaps matches TRBD1 (5 bases). This CDR3 contains 13 residues. Trimming cost V 4 bases and J 11 bases, with 16 bases left between them. Per germline, CDR1 SGHNT and CDR2 YYREEE (reference sequence). The CDR3 loop is CASSQDQGDAIYF. CDR3 sequence (DNA): TGTGCCAGCAGCCAAGATCAGGGCGACGCCATATATTTT.

This clone was seen only a few times. The V and J genes are TRBV18 and TRBJ2-2, with a weak D call TRBD1 (6 bases). V lost 4 bases and J 2 bases, leaving 11 bases between the germline ends. The CDR3 contains 15 residues. The germline V gene encodes CDR1 KGHSH and CDR2 LQKENI. CDR3 sequence (DNA): TGTGCCAGCTCACTCGGACAGTTAAACACCGGGGAGCTGTTTTTT. It specifies CASSLGQLNTGELFF. Combining the CDR3 with reference TRBV18 and TRBJ2-2 gives the whole variable domain NAGVMQNPRHLVRRRGQEARLRCSPMKGHSHVYWYRQLPEEGLKFMVYLQKENIIDESGMPKERFSAEFPKEGPSILRIQQVVRGDSAAYFCASSLGQLNTGELFFGEGSRLTVL.

In its sample, this clone was seen a few times. Within the sample, other DNA sequences also encode this same CDR3. This sequence joins TRBV18 and TRBJ2-1; D call uncertain. The CDR3 length is 11 residues. From germline, CDR1 is KGHSH and CDR2 LQKENI. The V end was cut by 2 bases, the J end by 10 bases, with 6 bases between. CDR3: CASSPGAEQFF. The CDR3 DNA sequence: TGTGCCAGCTCACCAGGAGCGGAGCAGTTCTTC.

The chain joins TRBV27 to TRBJ1-5; TRBD1 is a possible D gene (6 bases). This CDR3 is built from 15 residues. Germline CDR1 and CDR2: MNHEY and SMNVEV (reference sequence). Trimming took 4 bases from V and 0 from J, leaving 10 bases between them. The CDR3 is CASSSWDNSNQPQHF. The CDR3 DNA reads as TGTGCCAGCAGTTCTTGGGACAATAGCAATCAGCCCCAGCATTTT.

On this clone itself: A junction boundary mismatches the germline segment, possibly from a read error. The rearrangement joins TRBV7-9 to TRBJ1-1; the D gene is possibly TRBD1 (6 bases). The length of the CDR3 is 11 residues. Germline V gives CDR1 SEHNR, CDR2 FQNEAQ (reference sequence). The CDR3 spells CASSLQGRTPF. CDR3 nucleotide sequence: TGTGCCAGCAGCTTACAGGGGCGGACGCCGTTT.

V gene TRBV5-6 combines with J gene TRBJ1-6; D not certain. The V gene lost 5 bases and the J gene lost 0 bases, with 9 bases spanning the gap. Germline loops: CDR1 SGHDT, CDR2 YYEEEE. The CDR3 has 15 amino acids. CDR3 loop: CASSLFHSYNSPLHF. For the CDR3, the DNA is TGTGCCAGCAGTTTATTTCACTCCTATAATTCACCCCTCCACTTT.

This clone was counted at least ten times. The chain carries TRBV18 and TRBJ1-2; D is ambiguous. Trimming removed 3 bases at V and 8 bases at J, with 13 bases between. The germline CDR1 and CDR2 sequences are KGHSH and LQKENI. CDR3 size: 13 residues. CDR3 loop: CASSPGQLEGYTF. In DNA, the CDR3 is TGTGCCAGCTCACCGGGCCAGCTGGAGGGCTACACCTTC.

Ten or more counts support this clone. The gene calls are TRBV7-2 and TRBJ2-7; D is possibly TRBD1 or TRBD2 (5 bases each). Trimming removed 5 bases from V and 6 bases from J, with 8 bases in between. The CDR3 has 11 residues. The germline V gene encodes CDR1 SGHTA and CDR2 FQGNSA. CDR3 protein: CASSPGPEQYF. DNA for the CDR3: TGTGCCAGCAGCCCGGGACCCGAGCAGTACTTC.

This clone was seen ten or more times. The rearrangement links TRBV10-3 to TRBJ1-5; D may be TRBD1 (6 bases). The CDR3 sequence is 13 residues long. The V end lost 4 bases, the J end lost 8 bases, and 12 bases lay between the germline ends. Germline CDR1 ENHRY, CDR2 SYGVKD. CDR3 loop: CAISGAKGEPQHF. CDR3 DNA sequence: TGTGCCATCAGTGGGGCTAAGGGGGAGCCCCAGCATTTT.